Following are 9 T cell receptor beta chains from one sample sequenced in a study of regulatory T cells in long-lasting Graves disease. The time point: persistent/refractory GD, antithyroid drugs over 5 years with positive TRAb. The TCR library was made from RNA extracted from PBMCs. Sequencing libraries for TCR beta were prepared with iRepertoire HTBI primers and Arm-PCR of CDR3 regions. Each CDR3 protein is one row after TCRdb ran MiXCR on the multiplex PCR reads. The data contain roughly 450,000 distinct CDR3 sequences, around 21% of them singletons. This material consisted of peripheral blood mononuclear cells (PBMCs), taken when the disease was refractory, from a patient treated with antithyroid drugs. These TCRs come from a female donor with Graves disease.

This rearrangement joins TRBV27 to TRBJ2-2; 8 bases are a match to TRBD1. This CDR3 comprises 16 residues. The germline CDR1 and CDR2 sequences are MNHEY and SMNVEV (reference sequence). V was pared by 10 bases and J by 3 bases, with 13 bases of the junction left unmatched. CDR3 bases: TGTGCCACCATGTTAGGGACAGGCCGACACACCGGGGAGCTGTTTTTT. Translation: CATMLGTGRHTGELFF.

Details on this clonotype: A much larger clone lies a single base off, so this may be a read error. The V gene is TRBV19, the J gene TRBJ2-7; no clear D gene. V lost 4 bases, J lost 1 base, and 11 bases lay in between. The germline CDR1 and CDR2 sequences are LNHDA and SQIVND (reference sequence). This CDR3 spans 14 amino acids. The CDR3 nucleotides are TGTGCCAGTAGTACCTTTGCGGAGTCCTACGAGCAGTACTTC. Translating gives CASSTFAESYEQYF.

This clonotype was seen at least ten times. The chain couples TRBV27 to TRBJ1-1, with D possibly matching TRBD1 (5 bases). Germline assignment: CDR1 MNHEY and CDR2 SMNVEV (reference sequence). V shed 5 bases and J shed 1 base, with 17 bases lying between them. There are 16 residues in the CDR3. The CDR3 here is CASSPRGGDWNTEAFF. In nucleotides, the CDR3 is TGTGCCAGCAGTCCGAGGGGAGGGGATTGGAACACTGAAGCTTTCTTT.

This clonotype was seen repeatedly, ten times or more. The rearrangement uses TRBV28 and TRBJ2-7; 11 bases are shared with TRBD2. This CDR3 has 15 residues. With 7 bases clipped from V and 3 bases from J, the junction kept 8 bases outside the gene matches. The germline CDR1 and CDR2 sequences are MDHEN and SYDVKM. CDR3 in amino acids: CASTESGTSGYEQYF. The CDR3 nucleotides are TGTGCCAGCACCGAATCCGGGACTAGCGGCTACGAGCAGTACTTC.

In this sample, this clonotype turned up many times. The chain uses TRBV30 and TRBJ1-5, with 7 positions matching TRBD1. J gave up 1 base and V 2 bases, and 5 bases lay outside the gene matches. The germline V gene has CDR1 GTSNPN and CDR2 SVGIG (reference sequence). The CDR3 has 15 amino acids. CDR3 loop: CAWSTGAASNQPQHF. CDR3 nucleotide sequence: TGTGCCTGGAGTACAGGGGCGGCGAGCAATCAGCCCCAGCATTTT.

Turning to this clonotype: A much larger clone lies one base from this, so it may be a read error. The CDR3 bases are TGCGGCGTTGAAGAAGCCTACGAGCAGTACTTC. Residues: CGVEEAYEQYF. The chain employs TRBV29-1 and TRBJ2-7; D gene uncertain. Looked up from germline, CDR1 is SQVTM and CDR2 is ANQGSEA. CDR3 length equals 11 residues.

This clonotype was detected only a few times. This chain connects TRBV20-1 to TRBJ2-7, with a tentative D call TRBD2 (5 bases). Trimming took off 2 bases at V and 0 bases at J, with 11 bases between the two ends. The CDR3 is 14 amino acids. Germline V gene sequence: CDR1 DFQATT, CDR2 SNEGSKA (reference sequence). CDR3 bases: TGCAGTGCTAGAAGTTCTAGCATCTCCTACGAGCAGTACTTC. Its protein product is CSARSSSISYEQYF.

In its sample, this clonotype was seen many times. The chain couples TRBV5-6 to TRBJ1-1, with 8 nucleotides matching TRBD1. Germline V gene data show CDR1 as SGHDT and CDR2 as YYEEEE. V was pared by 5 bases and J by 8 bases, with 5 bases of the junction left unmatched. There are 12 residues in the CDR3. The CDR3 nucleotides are TGTGCCAGCAGTTCGGGGACAGGAGAAGCTTTCTTT. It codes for CASSSGTGEAFF.

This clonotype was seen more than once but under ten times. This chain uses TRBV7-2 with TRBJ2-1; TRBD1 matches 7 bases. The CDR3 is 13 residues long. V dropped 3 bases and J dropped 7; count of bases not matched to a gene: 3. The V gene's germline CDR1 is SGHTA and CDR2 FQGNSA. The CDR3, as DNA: TGTGCCAGCAGCTTGACAGGGTGGAATGAGCAGTTCTTC. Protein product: CASSLTGWNEQFF.